Presented here are 15 T cell receptor beta chains from one specimen sequenced in a study of blood T cell repertoires in COVID-19 (dated by TCRdb to 2018 to 2021). The library was built by means of the immunoSEQ multiplex PCR assay. TCRdb mirrors the immuneACCESS table, restricted to in-frame sequences. Some clones are absent from its copies; in checked studies, under half trace to an unresolved V gene, and the reason for the others is unknown. Recorded for this sample are roughly 280,000 clones; approximately 85% of them occurred a single time. The ten largest clones represent approximately 11% of the sample. The sequencing input was peripheral blood. All receptors come from a woman in her 70s with acute or convalescent COVID-19.

The chain employs TRBV5-1 and TRBJ1-6; 9 bases align to TRBD1. Looked up from germline, CDR1 is SGHRS and CDR2 is YFSETQ. After removal of 0 bases from V and 6 bases from J, the junction contained 1 base not matched to a gene. CDR3 size: 15 residues. The CDR3 coding sequence is TGCGCCAGCAGCTTGGAGGGACAGGGTAATTCACCCCTCCACTTT. It encodes CASSLEGQGNSPLHF.

The chain recombines TRBV27 with TRBJ2-2, with D maybe TRBD2 (6 bases). Trimming stripped 5 bases from V and 2 bases from J, with 12 bases between. The CDR3 consists of 15 residues. CDR1 MNHEY and CDR2 SMNVEV come from the germline V gene (reference sequence). CDR3 bases: TGTGCCAGCAGTCTCGGAGGGACTAACACCGGGGAGCTGTTTTTT. Its protein product is CASSLGGTNTGELFF.

The chain uses TRBV7-3 and TRBJ2-2, with TRBD1 identical over 9 bases. Germline V gene lookup returns CDR1 SGHTA and CDR2 FQGTGA. The CDR3 sequence is 15 residues long. The junction had 4 bases not matched to a gene; V was cut back by 2 bases and J by 6 bases. CDR3 protein: CASSLSGQGAGELFF. The CDR3 DNA follows: TGTGCCAGCAGCTTATCGGGACAGGGTGCCGGGGAGCTGTTTTTT.

The CDR3 loop is CASSLQGPQHF. The CDR3 nucleotides read TGTGCCAGCAGTTTACAGGGGCCCCAGCATTTT. V is TRBV28 and J is TRBJ1-5, with D perhaps matching TRBD1 (5 bases). The CDR3 runs to 11 residues. CDR1 and CDR2 from the germline V gene are MDHEN and SYDVKM. Trimming took 2 bases from V and 9 from J, leaving 5 bases between them.

This chain links TRBV7-9 with TRBJ2-1, with D tentatively TRBD2 (6 bases). The V end lost 5 bases, the J end lost 0 bases, and 11 bases lay between the germline ends. The germline V gene encodes CDR1 SEHNR and CDR2 FQNEAQ (reference sequence). The CDR3 contains 15 residues. The CDR3 coding sequence is TGTGCCAGCAGCCCGGCGGGGAACTCCTACAATGAGCAGTTCTTC. Its translation is CASSPAGNSYNEQFF.

CDR3 DNA sequence: TGTGCCAGCAAAGTGGGGGACAGGGACCCTCAGCCCCAGCATTTT. Its translation is CASKVGDRDPQPQHF. The V and J genes are TRBV2 and TRBJ1-5; 9 bases are shared with TRBD1. CDR3 length: 15 amino acids. V lost 7 bases to trimming and J lost 6 bases; unmatched junction nucleotides: 10. CDR1 is SNHLY, CDR2 FYNNEI, per germline. The whole variable domain, filled in from reference TRBV2 and TRBJ1-5, reads EPEVTQTPSHQVTQMGQEVILRCVPISNHLYFYWYRQILGQKVEFLVSFYNNEISEKSEIFDDQFSVERPDGSNFTLKIRSTKLEDSAMYFCASKVGDRDPQPQHFGDGTRLSIL.

The V gene is TRBV5-1, the J gene TRBJ1-4; the match to TRBD1 covers 8 bases. The germline gives CDR1 SGHRS, CDR2 YFSETQ. V shed 0 bases and J 9 bases; nucleotides not matched to a gene: 13. CDR3 size: 17 residues. The CDR3 region has the DNA TGCGCCAGCAGCTTGGCTATTACCGGACAGGGCGGGAAAAAACTGTTTTTT. Protein: CASSLAITGQGGKKLFF.

CDR3 protein: CASSAASPSTEAFF. CDR3 sequence (DNA): TGTGCCAGTAGTGCCGCTTCTCCGAGCACTGAAGCTTTCTTT. The rearrangement joins TRBV19 to TRBJ1-1; no clear D gene. Germline-derived CDR1 and CDR2 are LNHDA and SQIVND (reference sequence). With 5 bases removed from V and 4 bases from J, the gap between germline ends came to 14 bases. This CDR3 spans 14 amino acids.

The rearrangement uses TRBV3-1 (or the pseudogene TRBV3-2) and TRBJ2-7; D gene unclear. V lost 1 base and J lost 4, with 5 bases in between. The CDR3 is 12 residues long. CDR1 and CDR2 (germline): LGHDT, YNNKEL (reference sequence). CDR3 protein: CASSQVRYEQYF. CDR3 coding DNA: TGTGCCAGCAGCCAAGTCCGTTACGAGCAGTACTTC.

V is TRBV11-2 and J is TRBJ1-4, with D perhaps TRBD1 (6 bases). Looked up from germline, CDR1 is SGHAT and CDR2 is FQNNGV. The CDR3 is made up of 14 amino acids. V lost 3 bases to trimming and J lost 5 bases, with 10 bases between them. CDR3 DNA: TGTGCCAGCAGCTTCATGACAGGAAATGAAAAACTGTTTTTT. Translation gives CASSFMTGNEKLFF.

This clone was seen just once. J is TRBJ1-2 and V is TRBV6-5; possible D gene TRBD1, 5 bases. The CDR3 runs 12 residues. Between the trimmed V and J ends, which lost 5 bases and 7 bases, there was a span of 11 bases. Germline values: CDR1 MNHEY, CDR2 SVGAGI. The CDR3 loop is CASSRQGGGYTF. The CDR3 region has the DNA TGTGCCAGCAGTCGGCAGGGTGGTGGCTACACCTTC.

On this clone itself: The identical CDR3 is also encoded by other nucleotide sequences in the sample. The rearrangement links TRBV6-5 to TRBJ1-2; 8 positions agree with TRBD1. Per germline, CDR1 MNHEY and CDR2 SVGAGI. The CDR3 consists of 15 residues. Unmatched junction bases numbered 2, after V lost 0 bases and J lost 2 bases. CDR3 in DNA: TGTGCCAGCAGTTACTCCGGGACAGGCAACTATGGCTACACCTTC. This gives the protein CASSYSGTGNYGYTF.

A note on this clone: The same CDR3 arises from other DNA sequences in this sample as well. V usage is TRBV7-9 and J usage is TRBJ1-6; possible D gene TRBD1, 5 bases. CDR1 is SEHNR and CDR2 is FQNEAQ in the germline V gene (reference sequence). The CDR3 is 13 amino acids. With 5 bases removed from V and 7 bases from J, the gap between germline ends came to 9 bases. As DNA, the CDR3 is TGTGCCAGCAGCCTCGGGGGAAATTCACCCCTCCACTTT. It translates to CASSLGGNSPLHF.

V usage is TRBV5-5 and J usage is TRBJ2-3, with unresolved D. The CDR3 covers 12 residues. From germline, CDR1 is SGHKS and CDR2 YYEKEE (reference sequence). V was trimmed by 3 bases and J by 5 bases, leaving 7 bases between them. CDR3 DNA: TGTGCCAGCAGCTATGTCCGAGATACGCAGTATTTT. It yields the protein CASSYVRDTQYF.

The chain is built from TRBV30 and TRBJ2-6; D is undetermined. Germline V lookup: CDR1 GTSNPN, CDR2 SVGIG (reference sequence). The CDR3 extends over 12 amino acids. V lost 4 bases to trimming and J lost 7 bases, with 8 bases between them. The CDR3 is CAWNRVANVLTF. The DNA for the CDR3 is TGTGCCTGGAATCGGGTTGCCAACGTCCTGACTTTC.